A single T cell receptor (beta chain) is shown here with its context. These data are taken from a study of blood T cells in healthy people across ages. Together with a sample-barcoded 5' primer, a J-beta primer mix was included in a second PCR lasting about 6 to 12 cycles. TCRdb reprocessed the 5' RACE reads with MiXCR, giving one entry per CDR3 protein. This sample carries 750,000 to 950,000 distinct CDR3 sequences, under 30% of them seen once, and the ten largest clones take over 2.5%. These data also formed part of another study, on T cells of mothers and their children.

Material for sequencing was blood. The source is a boy aged 5-17 years in good health.

CDR3 coding DNA: TGTGCCAGCAGCTCGACAGAGAGACTGTCATCCGGGGAGCTGTTTTTT. Its translation is CASSSTERLSSGELFF. The J gene is TRBJ2-2, the V gene TRBV7-9; D may be TRBD1 (5 bases). Trimming shortened V by 4 bases and J by 6 bases, and 18 bases separated the two germline ends. The germline V gene encodes CDR1 SEHNR and CDR2 FQNEAQ (reference sequence). The CDR3 is made up of 16 amino acids.